Shown below are 31 T cell receptor beta chains from a single sample sequenced in a study of cytomegalovirus exposure and HLA in healthy donors. Vbeta (60) and Jbeta (13) primers were used in the PCR. Generated by immunoSEQ multiplex PCR, the TCRdb table keeps only in-frame clones and is missing some. This sample has 100,000 to 150,000 clones, with roughly a tenth found just once. Sequencing used PBMCs. Receptor source: a woman under 30 in good health and CMV-seropositive.

This clone was observed a few times. The chain couples TRBV30 to TRBJ2-5; 7 bases map to TRBD1. In germline, CDR1 is GTSNPN, CDR2 SVGIG (reference sequence). With 2 bases clipped from V and 4 bases from J, the junction kept 10 bases outside the gene matches. The CDR3 spans 15 residues. The CDR3 DNA sequence: TGTGCCTGGAGTCACAGGGGCCACCCTAGAGAGACCCAGTACTTC. Its translation is CAWSHRGHPRETQYF.

The V gene is TRBV15, the J gene TRBJ1-5; the match to TRBD1 covers 7 bases. V shed 8 bases, J shed 9 bases, and the junction held 19 bases outside the gene matches. Germline loops: CDR1 LNHNV, CDR2 YYDKDF (reference sequence). The CDR3 contains 16 residues. Written as DNA, the CDR3 is TGTGCCACCGACCCCGATATGAGACAGGGTGTCTGGCCCCAGCATTTT. It codes for CATDPDMRQGVWPQHF. Full variable domain (rest looked up from reference TRBV15 and TRBJ1-5): DAMVIQNPRYQVTQFGKPVTLSCSQTLNHNVMYWYQQKSSQAPKLLFHYYDKDFNNEADTPDNFQSRRPNTSFCFLDIRSPGLGDTAMYLCATDPDMRQGVWPQHFGDGTRLSIL.

This clone was counted between two and nine times. This sequence joins TRBV2 and TRBJ1-1; the match to TRBD1 covers 7 bases. CDR1 and CDR2 (germline): SNHLY, FYNNEI. The CDR3 contains 15 residues. Trimming cost V 8 bases and J 1 base; bases outside gene matches: 10. The CDR3 here is CASFRGTVTNTEAFF. As DNA, the CDR3 is TGTGCCAGCTTTAGGGGGACAGTGACGAACACTGAAGCTTTCTTT.

V is TRBV4-1 and J is TRBJ1-5, with 7 bases aligning to TRBD1. CDR1 and CDR2 from the germline V gene are MGHRA and YSYEKL. The V gene end was trimmed by 3 bases and the J gene end by 6 bases; junction bases not matched to a gene: 8. CDR3 size: 15 residues. The CDR3, as DNA: TGCGCCAGCAGCCACACTAAAACAGGGGCTCAGCCCCAGCATTTT. It yields the protein CASSHTKTGAQPQHF.

This clone was picked up a small number of times. The chain uses TRBV2 and TRBJ2-7; D perhaps matches TRBD1 (6 bases). The germline V gene has CDR1 SNHLY and CDR2 FYNNEI. V lost 9 bases, J lost 2 bases, and 14 bases lay in between. CDR3 length equals 13 residues. The CDR3 DNA reads as TGTGCCAGTGCGACAGGAAACCCCTACGAGCAGTACTTC. It codes for CASATGNPYEQYF. Variable domain in full (rest from reference TRBV2 and TRBJ2-7): EPEVTQTPSHQVTQMGQEVILRCVPISNHLYFYWYRQILGQKVEFLVSFYNNEISEKSEIFDDQFSVERPDGSNFTLKIRSTKLEDSAMYFCASATGNPYEQYFGPGTRLTVT.

There are a few counts of this clone. This chain joins TRBV28 and TRBJ2-1, with a weak D call TRBD2 (6 bases). The CDR3 extends over 14 amino acids. V dropped 10 bases and J dropped 1 base, with 14 bases sitting between them. The V gene's germline CDR1 is MDHEN and CDR2 SYDVKM. The CDR3 DNA reads as TGTGCCACGTGGGGGAGGCAATCCTACAATGAGCAGTTCTTC. It encodes CATWGRQSYNEQFF.

The chain links TRBV5-1 to TRBJ2-2; 9 nucleotides line up with TRBD1. The germline V gene encodes CDR1 SGHRS and CDR2 YFSETQ. The junction had 5 bases not matched to a gene; V was cut back by 3 bases and J by 2 bases. This CDR3 is built from 16 residues. This CDR3 is CASSSRTGANTGELFF. The CDR3 coding sequence is TGCGCCAGCAGCTCAAGGACAGGGGCTAACACCGGGGAGCTGTTTTTT.

The rearrangement uses TRBV7-3 and TRBJ2-1; 7 bases align to TRBD2. J gave up 6 bases and V 5 bases, and 4 bases lay outside the gene matches. Germline CDR1 and CDR2: SGHTA and FQGTGA. The CDR3 runs to 13 residues. DNA of the CDR3: TGTGCCAGCAGCAGACCGGGGGGCAATGAGCAGTTCTTC. Protein sequence: CASSRPGGNEQFF.

This clone appeared a few times. The V gene is TRBV6-1, the J gene TRBJ2-1; tentatively, D is TRBD2 (6 bases). From germline, CDR1 is MNHNS and CDR2 SASEGT. This CDR3 is built from 16 residues. V lost 2 bases, J lost 0 bases, and 11 bases lay in between. The CDR3 reads CASSELIGGSYNEQFF. The CDR3 DNA sequence: TGTGCCAGCAGTGAATTAATCGGGGGCTCCTACAATGAGCAGTTCTTC.

The V and J genes are TRBV7-6 and TRBJ2-7; no reliable D call. The CDR3 consists of 13 residues. Germline lookup yields CDR1 SGHVS and CDR2 FNYEAQ. With 3 bases removed from V and 3 bases from J, the gap between germline ends came to 9 bases. DNA of the CDR3: TGTGCCAGCAGCTTTCTGTACAGCTACGAGCAGTACTTC. This translates into CASSFLYSYEQYF.

The chain has TRBV7-9 and TRBJ2-4, with D possibly matching TRBD2 (6 bases). The V gene lost 1 base and the J gene lost 0 bases, with 10 bases spanning the gap. The germline gives CDR1 SEHNR, CDR2 FQNEAQ (reference sequence). The CDR3 is 16 amino acids. The CDR3 coding sequence is TGTGCCAGCAGCTTAGATGGGGGACTAGCCAAAAACATTCAGTACTTC. This gives the protein CASSLDGGLAKNIQYF.

This clone has a handful of counts. Here the CDR3 DNA reads TGTGCCTGGACCCGGGGGGGATTAGGCTACGAGCAGTACTTC. It encodes CAWTRGGLGYEQYF. The rearrangement links TRBV30 to TRBJ2-7; TRBD2 agrees at 8 bases. CDR3 size: 14 residues. The germline CDR1 and CDR2 sequences are GTSNPN and SVGIG (reference sequence). J was trimmed by 3 bases and V by 4 bases; bases with no gene match: 8.

CDR3 region: CASSLALLAGGNEQFF. The CDR3 nucleotides are TGTGCCAGCAGTTTGGCCCTGCTAGCGGGAGGTAATGAGCAGTTCTTC. This chain connects TRBV27 to TRBJ2-1, with 11 positions matching TRBD2. The germline V gene encodes CDR1 MNHEY and CDR2 SMNVEV (reference sequence). With V trimmed by 3 bases and J by 7 bases, 8 bases remained unmatched. This CDR3 is built from 16 residues.

J is TRBJ1-2 and V is TRBV5-1; 8 nucleotides line up with TRBD1. The CDR3 runs 14 residues. V was clipped by 4 bases and J by 8 bases; unmatched bases: 10. The germline V gene encodes CDR1 SGHRS and CDR2 YFSETQ. The CDR3 here is CASSPGDRDRGYTF. In DNA, the CDR3 is TGCGCCAGCAGCCCCGGAGACAGGGACAGGGGCTACACCTTC.

The chain carries TRBV4-1 and TRBJ2-7, with 9 bases matching TRBD2. Trimming removed 6 bases from V and 6 bases from J; junction bases left unmatched: 9. Germline CDR1 is MGHRA and CDR2 is YSYEKL. This CDR3 has 14 amino acids. CDR3 in amino acids: CASRNLAGVGEQYF. The DNA of the CDR3 is TGCGCCAGCAGAAACTTAGCGGGAGTAGGCGAGCAGTACTTC.

This clone was picked up a small number of times. The genes are TRBV27 and TRBJ2-5, with TRBD2 identical over 7 bases. The CDR3 is made up of 15 amino acids. Germline V gene data show CDR1 as MNHEY and CDR2 as SMNVEV (reference sequence). J was trimmed by 1 base and V by 4 bases; bases with no gene match: 6. CDR3 region: CASSSASGRQETQYF. The CDR3 DNA sequence: TGTGCCAGCAGTTCGGCTAGCGGACGCCAAGAGACCCAGTACTTC.

V is TRBV27 and J is TRBJ2-2; possible D gene TRBD1, 5 bases. The CDR3 is made up of 15 amino acids. Germline-derived CDR1 and CDR2 are MNHEY and SMNVEV (reference sequence). V lost 5 bases to trimming and J lost 1 base, with 11 bases between them. The CDR3 region has the DNA TGTGCCAGCAGTCCCGACAGAGAGAACACCGGGGAGCTGTTTTTT. Protein: CASSPDRENTGELFF.

A few counts support this clone. V usage is TRBV9 and J usage is TRBJ2-3, with D tentatively TRBD2 (6 bases). The germline V and J ends were trimmed by 0 bases and 4 bases, with 15 bases remaining between them. The CDR3 extends over 16 amino acids. CDR1 and CDR2 (germline): SGDLS, YYNGEE. This CDR3 is CASSVGRGAGSDTQYF. The CDR3 coding sequence is TGTGCCAGCAGCGTAGGGAGGGGCGCAGGGTCAGATACGCAGTATTTT.

This clone was seen more than once but under ten times. J is TRBJ2-7 and V is TRBV6-1, with 13 bases matching TRBD2. The ends lost 0 bases at V and 1 base at J; junction bases unmatched: 3. CDR1 is MNHNS, CDR2 SASEGT, per germline. The CDR3 length is 17 residues. The CDR3 reads CASSEAPGLAGSYEQYF. DNA for the CDR3: TGTGCCAGCAGTGAAGCGCCGGGACTAGCGGGATCCTACGAGCAGTACTTC.

This chain links TRBV6-1 with TRBJ1-5; weak D call: TRBD1 (6 bases). The V gene lost 6 bases and the J gene lost 7 bases, with 16 bases spanning the gap. From germline, CDR1 is MNHNS and CDR2 SASEGT. There are 14 residues in the CDR3. The CDR3 coding sequence is TGTGCCAGCAGCCAATTCCAGGGGAACCAGCCCCAGCATTTT. As protein: CASSQFQGNQPQHF.

The genes are TRBV5-6 and TRBJ2-2; 8 nucleotides agree with TRBD2. The CDR3 is 15 amino acids. The germline V gene encodes CDR1 SGHDT and CDR2 YYEEEE. V dropped 4 bases and J dropped 5; count of bases not matched to a gene: 7. The CDR3 DNA reads as TGTGCCAGCAGCACTCGCGGGAGGTGGACCGGGGAGCTGTTTTTT. It encodes CASSTRGRWTGELFF.

This rearrangement joins TRBV30 to TRBJ2-5, with D perhaps TRBD1 (5 bases). Deletions cut 5 bases from V and 5 bases from J, with 9 bases between. The germline gives CDR1 GTSNPN, CDR2 SVGIG (reference sequence). This CDR3 is built from 11 residues. CDR3 loop: CAWGAGETQYF. The CDR3, as DNA: TGTGCCTGGGGGGCTGGGGAGACCCAGTACTTC.

This clone was observed a few times. This chain connects TRBV19 to TRBJ1-2; D is uncertain. V was pared by 4 bases and J by 0 bases, with 9 bases between. Germline CDR1 LNHDA, CDR2 SQIVND (reference sequence). CDR3 length equals 14 residues. The CDR3 nucleotides read TGTGCCAGTAGTACAGGAGGCCCTAACTATGGCTACACCTTC. Protein product: CASSTGGPNYGYTF.

This clone came up a few times. The chain has TRBV18 and TRBJ2-7, with 7 bases aligning to TRBD1. Germline V gene lookup returns CDR1 KGHSH and CDR2 LQKENI. Germline trimming cut 6 bases from V and 1 base from J; bases unmatched to any gene: 6. The CDR3 has 14 amino acids. The CDR3, as DNA: TGTGCCAGCTCCCGACAGGGATTGTCCTACGAGCAGTACTTC. Translation: CASSRQGLSYEQYF.

This clone was seen more than once but under ten times. V gene TRBV27 combines with J gene TRBJ1-2, with D perhaps matching TRBD1 (5 bases). Germline-derived CDR1 and CDR2 are MNHEY and SMNVEV (reference sequence). The CDR3 length is 12 residues. The V gene lost 6 bases and the J gene lost 4 bases, with 9 bases spanning the gap. CDR3 nucleotides: TGTGCCAGCAGGACAGAGAGCTATGGCTACACCTTC. This encodes CASRTESYGYTF.

In its sample, this clone was seen a few times. The CDR3: CASSSLTGEAYEQYF. DNA of the CDR3: TGTGCCAGCAGCTCCCTGACGGGAGAAGCCTACGAGCAGTACTTC. The chain combines TRBV5-6 with TRBJ2-7; possibly TRBD2 for D (6 bases). Between the trimmed V and J ends, which lost 3 bases and 2 bases, there was a span of 15 bases. There are 15 residues in the CDR3. CDR1 and CDR2 from the germline V gene are SGHDT and YYEEEE.

J is TRBJ1-1 and V is TRBV7-2; D ambiguous. The CDR3 totals 12 residues. CDR1 is SGHTA and CDR2 is FQGNSA in the germline V gene. The V end lost 3 bases, the J end lost 6 bases, and 8 bases lay between the germline ends. This chain's CDR3 is CASSLSGAEAFF. CDR3 DNA: TGTGCCAGCAGCTTGTCGGGTGCTGAAGCTTTCTTT. The full variable domain, in which reference TRBV7-2 and TRBJ1-1 provide the parts outside the CDR3, is GAGVSQSPSNKVTEKGKDVELRCDPISGHTALYWYRQSLGQGLEFLIYFQGNSAPDKSGLPSDRFSAERTGGSVSTLTIQRTQQEDSAVYLCASSLSGAEAFFGQGTRLTVV.

This clone was observed a few times. The chain is built from TRBV6-1 and TRBJ1-3, with a possible D match to TRBD1 (5 bases). Looked up from germline, CDR1 is MNHNS and CDR2 is SASEGT. CDR3 size: 14 residues. Between the trimmed V and J ends, which lost 5 bases and 2 bases, there was a span of 10 bases. The CDR3 bases are TGTGCCAGCAGTCCCAGGGATCCTGGAAACACCATATATTTT. Translating it yields CASSPRDPGNTIYF.

The J gene is TRBJ1-1, the V gene TRBV12-5; the D gene is possibly TRBD1 (5 bases). Trimming left V 8 bases short and J 8 bases short, with 15 bases between. Germline V CDR1 and CDR2: LGHNT, FRNRAP. CDR3 size: 12 residues. Written as DNA, the CDR3 is TGTGCTAGTAGGGGACTGAGGCCCGAAGCTTTCTTT. It encodes CASRGLRPEAFF.

This clone has only a few counts. The chain has TRBV25-1 and TRBJ2-7, with 9 bases fitting TRBD1. This CDR3 spans 17 amino acids. The germline V gene has CDR1 MGHDK and CDR2 SYGVNS. J was trimmed by 5 bases and V by 6 bases; bases with no gene match: 17. CDR3 sequence (DNA): TGTGCCAGCAGCCCGAATAGGGGTGAGGGACAGGGACACGAGCAGTACTTC. Translation gives CASSPNRGEGQGHEQYF.

This sequence joins TRBV27 and TRBJ2-1; weak D call: TRBD2 (5 bases). The CDR3 is 15 residues long. V was pared by 6 bases and J by 7 bases, with 19 bases between. In germline, CDR1 is MNHEY, CDR2 SMNVEV (reference sequence). In DNA form, the CDR3 reads TGTGCCAGCAGCATCGCCGGGATATCCCTAAATGAGCAGTTCTTC. This codes for CASSIAGISLNEQFF.